This T cell receptor (beta chain) emerged from a study of cytomegalovirus exposure and HLA in healthy donors. This CDR3 has 16 residues. Germline V gives CDR1 SGHRS, CDR2 YFSETQ. The PCR used 60 Vbeta and 13 Jbeta primers. Data came from immunoSEQ multiplex PCR; TCRdb stores just in-frame clones and leaves some out. This sample has roughly 240,000 clones, with around 78% found just once. This TCR was sampled from a boy younger than 18 in good health and CMV-seronegative. The sample consisted of PBMCs. The genes are TRBV5-1 and TRBJ2-5; the match to TRBD2 covers 11 bases. Gene TRBJ2-7 matches the end of the DNA better, so the J call may be wrong. The CDR3 nucleotides are TGCGCCAGCAGCAACACAATAGCGGGAGGGCCGGGCGAGCAGTACTTC. Translating it yields CASSNTIAGGPGEQYF.